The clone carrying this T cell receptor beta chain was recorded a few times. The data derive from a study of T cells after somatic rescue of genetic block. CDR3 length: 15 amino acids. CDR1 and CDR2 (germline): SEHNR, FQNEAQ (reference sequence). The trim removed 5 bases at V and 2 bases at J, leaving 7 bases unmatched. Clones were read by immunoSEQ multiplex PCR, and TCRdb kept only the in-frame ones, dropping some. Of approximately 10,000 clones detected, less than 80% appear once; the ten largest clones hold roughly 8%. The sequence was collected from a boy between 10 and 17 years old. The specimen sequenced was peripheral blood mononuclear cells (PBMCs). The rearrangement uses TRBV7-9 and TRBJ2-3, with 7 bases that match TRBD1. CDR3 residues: CASSHRQGATDTQYF. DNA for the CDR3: TGTGCCAGCAGCCACCGACAGGGAGCCACAGATACGCAGTATTTT.